The 23 T cell receptor beta chains given below trace back to one sample, sequenced in a study of early T cells in non-severe SARS-CoV-2 infection. TCRdb re-called the 5' RACE reads through MiXCR, storing one row per CDR3 protein. The data show 87,000 or so distinct CDR3 sequences, 9% to 15% seen once. Sequenced: whole blood. Source of these receptors: an adult who was a healthcare worker with PCR-confirmed SARS-CoV-2 infection or an uninfected control (not recorded which).

This clonotype was counted a few times. The chain carries TRBV20-1 and TRBJ2-7; possibly TRBD1 for D (6 bases). The ends were cut back, 5 bases at V and 6 bases at J, with 26 bases in the middle. Germline values: CDR1 DFQATT, CDR2 SNEGSKA (reference sequence). The CDR3 is 16 amino acids. CDR3 DNA: TGCAGTGCTCGGAAAATCGGGACACCCGAGGCGGGCGAGCAGTACTTC. Its translation: CSARKIGTPEAGEQYF.

Only a few counts were recorded for this clonotype. In DNA form, the CDR3 reads TGTGCCAGTTTAACTCGGGTGACCTTCGGGGCCAACGTCCTGACTTTC. Its protein is CASLTRVTFGANVLTF. The J gene is TRBJ2-6, the V gene TRBV6-5; D call uncertain. V was trimmed by 9 bases and J by 4 bases, leaving 19 bases between them. The CDR3 is made up of 16 amino acids. Germline CDR1 MNHEY, CDR2 SVGAGI.

The chain is built from TRBV9 and TRBJ1-1; D is unclear. The CDR3 length is 12 residues. Trimming removed 0 bases at V and 3 bases at J, with 3 bases between. Germline V gives CDR1 SGDLS, CDR2 YYNGEE. In DNA, the CDR3 is TGTGCCAGCAGCGTAGTAGACACTGAAGCTTTCTTT. It translates to CASSVVDTEAFF.

This clonotype came up a few times. V is TRBV29-1 and J is TRBJ2-1; maybe TRBD1 (6 bases). This CDR3 contains 14 residues. V lost 4 bases and J 0 bases, leaving 10 bases between the germline ends. Germline-derived CDR1 and CDR2 are SQVTM and ANQGSEA. In DNA, the CDR3 is TGCAGCGTTGGCGACAGGAGCTCCTACAATGAGCAGTTCTTC. Protein product: CSVGDRSSYNEQFF.

This clonotype was observed at least ten times. The chain joins TRBV10-3 to TRBJ2-1; maybe TRBD2 (6 bases). Germline-derived CDR1 and CDR2 are ENHRY and SYGVKD. There are 16 residues in the CDR3. V lost 8 bases, J lost 8 bases, and 25 bases lay in between. DNA for the CDR3: TGTGCCATCGGGGGTTCGGGAGCGGGCTCCGGAGATGAGCAGTTCTTC. Its translation is CAIGGSGAGSGDEQFF.

The V and J genes are TRBV12-3 or TRBV12-4 and TRBJ1-4, with D tentatively TRBD1 (6 bases). The length of the CDR3 is 15 residues. V shed 6 bases and J shed 0 bases, with 11 bases lying between them. CDR3 amino acids: CASRDSPATNEKLFF. For the CDR3, the DNA is TGTGCCAGCAGGGACAGCCCTGCAACTAATGAAAAACTGTTTTTT.

This sequence joins TRBV11-2 and TRBJ2-1; D gene uncertain. Trimming removed 5 bases at V and 8 bases at J, with 16 bases between. Per germline, CDR1 SGHAT and CDR2 FQNNGV. CDR3 size: 14 residues. As DNA, the CDR3 is TGTGCCAGCAGCCCTCTCCGAGTGCCCCATGAGCAGTTCTTC. Encoded protein: CASSPLRVPHEQFF. Drawing the rest from reference TRBV11-2 and TRBJ2-1, the complete variable domain is EAGVAQSPRYKIIEKRQSVAFWCNPISGHATLYWYQQILGQGPKLLIQFQNNGVVDDSQLPKDRFSAERLKGVDSTLKIQPAKLEDSAVYLCASSPLRVPHEQFFGPGTRLTVL.

This clonotype was seen a few times. The chain has TRBV6-1 and TRBJ1-5; a weak D match, TRBD1 (6 bases). V lost 5 bases to trimming and J lost 7 bases, with 15 bases between them. This CDR3 is built from 14 residues. Germline CDR1 reads MNHNS; CDR2 reads SASEGT. The chain's CDR3 is CASSLRGEGQPQHF. The CDR3 DNA reads TGTGCCAGCAGTCTCAGGGGAGAGGGACAGCCCCAGCATTTT.

The chain joins TRBV7-6 to TRBJ2-3; D remains ambiguous. V was trimmed by 5 bases and J by 6 bases, leaving 9 bases between them. This CDR3 spans 12 amino acids. Germline V gene data show CDR1 as SGHVS and CDR2 as FNYEAQ. CDR3 amino acids: CASSLPLDTQYF. CDR3 DNA sequence: TGTGCCAGCAGCCTCCCCCTCGATACGCAGTATTTT.

The chain recombines TRBV7-2 with TRBJ2-5; the D is unclear. V lost 2 bases and J lost 5, with 15 bases in between. The CDR3 length is 15 residues. Germline assignment: CDR1 SGHTA and CDR2 FQGNSA. The CDR3 DNA reads as TGTGCCAGCAGCTTATATTGGGTCGCCTCGGAGACCCAGTACTTC. It yields the protein CASSLYWVASETQYF.

The sample holds a few counts of this clonotype. The chain recombines TRBV29-1 with TRBJ1-1; D possibly corresponds to TRBD1 (5 bases). The germline V and J ends were trimmed by 3 bases and 2 bases, with 16 bases remaining between them. Per the germline V gene, CDR1 is SQVTM and CDR2 is ANQGSEA. This CDR3 comprises 15 residues. The CDR3 DNA sequence: TGCAGCGTTGAGGGCTCCGGGACGGCAAACACTGAAGCTTTCTTT. This translates into CSVEGSGTANTEAFF.

V and J are TRBV5-1 and TRBJ1-5, with TRBD1 matching 8 bases. This CDR3 contains 15 residues. V shed 4 bases, J shed 1 base, and the junction held 4 bases outside the gene matches. From germline, CDR1 is SGHRS and CDR2 YFSETQ. DNA for the CDR3: TGCGCCAGCAGCGCCGGGACAGGAAGCAATCAGCCCCAGCATTTT. This encodes CASSAGTGSNQPQHF. Together with reference TRBV5-1 and TRBJ1-5, the CDR3 gives the full variable domain: KAGVTQTPRYLIKTRGQQVTLSCSPISGHRSVSWYQQTPGQGLQFLFEYFSETQRNKGNFPGRFSGRQFSNSRSEMNVSTLELGDSALYLCASSAGTGSNQPQHFGDGTRLSIL.

This clonotype has only a few counts. The rearrangement links TRBV6-4 to TRBJ2-7; D perhaps matches TRBD2 (7 bases). Per the germline V gene, CDR1 is MRHNA and CDR2 is SNTAGT. This CDR3 region has 15 residues. V shed 0 bases and J shed 2 bases, with 11 bases lying between them. CDR3 amino acids: CASSDSWGGPYEQYF. CDR3 nucleotides: TGTGCCAGCAGTGACTCCTGGGGGGGCCCCTACGAGCAGTACTTC.

The genes are TRBV20-1 and TRBJ2-1; 9 bases line up with TRBD2. There are 12 residues in the CDR3. V lost 6 bases to trimming and J lost 5 bases; unmatched junction nucleotides: 2. Germline loops: CDR1 DFQATT, CDR2 SNEGSKA (reference sequence). This CDR3 is CSAAGGDNEQFF. CDR3 sequence (DNA): TGCAGTGCGGCGGGAGGGGACAATGAGCAGTTCTTC.

This clonotype was picked up a small number of times. V is TRBV29-1 and J is TRBJ2-2; unclear D gene. CDR1 is SQVTM, CDR2 ANQGSEA, per germline. The CDR3 has 14 amino acids. V was trimmed by 7 bases and J by 0 bases, leaving 12 bases between them. The CDR3 sequence: CSAPAFSNTGELFF. CDR3 in DNA: TGCAGCGCTCCAGCCTTTTCGAACACCGGGGAGCTGTTTTTT.

This clonotype was detected only a few times. The chain employs TRBV7-2 and TRBJ1-1; a weak D match, TRBD1 (6 bases). V lost 5 bases to trimming and J lost 8 bases, with 15 bases between them. The germline V gene has CDR1 SGHTA and CDR2 FQGNSA. CDR3 length: 13 residues. The DNA of the CDR3 is TGTGCCAGCAGCCCCCGGGGGGCGATCGAAGCTTTCTTT. Encoded protein: CASSPRGAIEAFF.

The chain recombines TRBV12-5 with TRBJ2-1; 13 positions agree with TRBD2. CDR1 is LGHNT and CDR2 is FRNRAP in the germline V gene. V dropped 6 bases and J dropped 6; count of bases not matched to a gene: 8. The CDR3 consists of 16 residues. Written as DNA, the CDR3 is TGTGCTAGTGGCGAAGGACTAGCGGGAGTCCTCAATGAGCAGTTCTTC. It translates to CASGEGLAGVLNEQFF.

By proportion, this clonotype is medium-sized. V and J are TRBV7-2 and TRBJ1-5; D gene ambiguous. Germline lookup yields CDR1 SGHTA and CDR2 FQGNSA. V dropped 3 bases and J dropped 1 base, with 7 bases sitting between them. The CDR3 covers 14 residues. Here the CDR3 DNA reads TGTGCCAGCAGCTTCCAATGGAGCAATCAGCCCCAGCATTTT. This codes for CASSFQWSNQPQHF. Full variable domain (rest looked up from reference TRBV7-2 and TRBJ1-5): GAGVSQSPSNKVTEKGKDVELRCDPISGHTALYWYRQSLGQGLEFLIYFQGNSAPDKSGLPSDRFSAERTGGSVSTLTIQRTQQEDSAVYLCASSFQWSNQPQHFGDGTRLSIL.

This clonotype was counted ten times or more. The chain links TRBV20-1 to TRBJ1-1; possible D gene TRBD1, 5 bases. CDR3 length equals 13 residues. Trimming pared 6 bases from V and 1 base from J, leaving 12 bases between. The germline V gene has CDR1 DFQATT and CDR2 SNEGSKA (reference sequence). For the CDR3, the DNA is TGCAGTGCATCGCTGACAGCGAACACTGAAGCTTTCTTT. This sequence encodes CSASLTANTEAFF.

In its sample, this clonotype was seen many times. This sequence joins TRBV5-6 and TRBJ2-2, with TRBD2 matching over 10 bases. CDR1 is SGHDT, CDR2 YYEEEE, per germline. The CDR3 length is 17 residues. The V gene end was trimmed by 4 bases and the J gene end by 4 bases; junction bases not matched to a gene: 10. The CDR3 region has the DNA TGTGCCAGCAGCCTGGGTCTAGCGGGAGTGATCACCGGGGAGCTGTTTTTT. Its translation is CASSLGLAGVITGELFF.

This chain links TRBV20-1 with TRBJ1-1, with a weak D call TRBD1 (6 bases). V lost 1 base, J lost 5 bases, and 8 bases lay in between. Germline lookup yields CDR1 DFQATT and CDR2 SNEGSKA (reference sequence). There are 12 residues in the CDR3. The CDR3 here is CSARADRTEAFF. As DNA, the CDR3 is TGCAGTGCTAGAGCTGACAGGACTGAAGCTTTCTTT.

This clonotype occurred a few times. The V gene is TRBV7-9, the J gene TRBJ2-7, with TRBD2 matching 8 bases. The CDR3 length is 11 residues. The trim removed 10 bases at V and 2 bases at J, leaving 1 base unmatched. Germline CDR1 is SEHNR and CDR2 is FQNEAQ (reference sequence). CDR3 sequence (DNA): TGTGCCATTAGCGGGGCCTACGAGCAGTACTTC. This sequence encodes CAISGAYEQYF.

The table lists this clonotype with many counts. The V gene is TRBV7-3, the J gene TRBJ2-2, with TRBD2 as a possible D gene (6 bases). Germline CDR1 reads SGHTA; CDR2 reads FQGTGA. The V gene lost 5 bases and the J gene lost 8 bases, with 12 bases spanning the gap. The CDR3 has 13 amino acids. CDR3 sequence: CASSPRRDGELFF. CDR3 coding DNA: TGTGCCAGCAGCCCCCGGAGGGATGGGGAGCTGTTTTTT.